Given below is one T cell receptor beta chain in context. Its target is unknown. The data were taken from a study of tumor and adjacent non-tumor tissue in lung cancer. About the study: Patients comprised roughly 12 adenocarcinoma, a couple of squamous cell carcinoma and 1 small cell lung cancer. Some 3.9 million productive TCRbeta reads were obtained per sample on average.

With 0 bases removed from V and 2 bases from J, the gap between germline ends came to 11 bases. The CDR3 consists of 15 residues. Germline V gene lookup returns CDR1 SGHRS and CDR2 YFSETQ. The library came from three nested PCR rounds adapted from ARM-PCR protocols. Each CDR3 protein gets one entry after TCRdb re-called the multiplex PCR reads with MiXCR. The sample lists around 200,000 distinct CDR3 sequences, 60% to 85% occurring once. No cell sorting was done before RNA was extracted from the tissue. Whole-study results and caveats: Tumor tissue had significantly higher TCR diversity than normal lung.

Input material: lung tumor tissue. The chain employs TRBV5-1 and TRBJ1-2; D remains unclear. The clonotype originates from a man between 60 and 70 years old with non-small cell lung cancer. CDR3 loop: CASSLALGGNYGYTF. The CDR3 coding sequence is TGCGCCAGCAGCTTGGCCCTGGGAGGGAACTATGGCTACACCTTC. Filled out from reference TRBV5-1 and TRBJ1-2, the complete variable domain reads KAGVTQTPRYLIKTRGQQVTLSCSPISGHRSVSWYQQTPGQGLQFLFEYFSETQRNKGNFPGRFSGRQFSNSRSEMNVSTLELGDSALYLCASSLALGGNYGYTFGSGTRLTVV.